Sequencing of this TCR beta chain was carried out in a study of OX40 agonist ivuxolimab in advanced cancers. Study as a whole: Patients received intravenous ivuxolimab every 2 weeks at 0.01 to 10 mg/kg. Study observations and caveats: Low clonal expansion, among the lowest seen, marked partial responders at 0.1-3.0 mg/kg. Clonal expansion was seen in CD4+ and CD8+ blood T cells by week 6 at 0.1 to 3.0 mg/kg.

This clone has a single count. Its antigen is still unknown. Produced via immunoSEQ multiplex PCR; TCRdb's table is partial and in-frame only. The table includes around 70,000 clones, around four fifths detected once. The material was CD4+ or CD8+ T cells sorted from blood, obtained in a trial of the OX40 agonist ivuxolimab. This clonotype was sampled from an adult with an advanced solid tumor such as melanoma, head and neck, liver or kidney cancer.

DNA of the CDR3: TGTGCCAGTAGTTTAGGGGACAGTACCACAGATACGCAGTATTTT. It encodes CASSLGDSTTDTQYF. The chain has TRBV19 and TRBJ2-3; 7 nucleotides line up with TRBD1. Unmatched junction bases numbered 7, after V lost 5 bases and J lost 2 bases. Looked up from germline, CDR1 is LNHDA and CDR2 is SQIVND (reference sequence). The CDR3 is 15 residues long.